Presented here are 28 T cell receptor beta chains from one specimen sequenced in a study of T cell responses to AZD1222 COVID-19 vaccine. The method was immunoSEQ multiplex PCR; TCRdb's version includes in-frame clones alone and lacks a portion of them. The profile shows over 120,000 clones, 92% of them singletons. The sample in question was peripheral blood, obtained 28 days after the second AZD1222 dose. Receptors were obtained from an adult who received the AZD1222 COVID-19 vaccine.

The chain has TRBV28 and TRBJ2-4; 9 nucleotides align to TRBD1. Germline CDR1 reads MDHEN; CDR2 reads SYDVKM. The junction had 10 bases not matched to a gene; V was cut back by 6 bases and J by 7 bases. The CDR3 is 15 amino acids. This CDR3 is CASRPTGTGSNIQYF. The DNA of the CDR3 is TGTGCCAGCAGGCCGACCGGGACAGGGAGCAACATTCAGTACTTC.

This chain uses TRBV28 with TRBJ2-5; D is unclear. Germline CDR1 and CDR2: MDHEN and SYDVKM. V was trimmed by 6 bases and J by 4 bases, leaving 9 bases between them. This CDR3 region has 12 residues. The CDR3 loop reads CASREPGETQYF. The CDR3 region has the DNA TGTGCCAGCAGAGAGCCAGGAGAGACCCAGTACTTC. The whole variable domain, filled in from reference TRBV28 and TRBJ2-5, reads DVKVTQSSRYLVKRTGEKVFLECVQDMDHENMFWYRQDPGLGLRLIYFSYDVKMKEKGDIPEGYSVSREKKERFSLILESASTNQTSMYLCASREPGETQYFGPGTRLLVL.

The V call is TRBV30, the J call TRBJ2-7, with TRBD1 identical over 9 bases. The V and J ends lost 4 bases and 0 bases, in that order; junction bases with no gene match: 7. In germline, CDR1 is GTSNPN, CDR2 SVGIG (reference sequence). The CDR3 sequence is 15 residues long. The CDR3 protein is CAWTGDRESSYEQYF. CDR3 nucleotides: TGTGCCTGGACGGGGGACAGGGAGAGCTCCTACGAGCAGTACTTC.

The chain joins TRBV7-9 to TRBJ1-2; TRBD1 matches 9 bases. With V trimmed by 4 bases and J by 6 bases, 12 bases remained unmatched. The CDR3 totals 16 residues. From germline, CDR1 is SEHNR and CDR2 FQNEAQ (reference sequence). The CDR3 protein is CASSSLVGQGMDGYTF. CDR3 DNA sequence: TGTGCCAGCAGCTCCCTTGTGGGACAGGGAATGGATGGCTACACCTTC.

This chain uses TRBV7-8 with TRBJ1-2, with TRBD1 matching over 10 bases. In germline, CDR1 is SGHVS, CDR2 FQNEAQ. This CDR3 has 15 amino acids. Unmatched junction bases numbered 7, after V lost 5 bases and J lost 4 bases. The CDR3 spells CASSPGTGVFYGYTF. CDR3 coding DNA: TGTGCCAGCAGCCCAGGGACAGGGGTTTTCTATGGCTACACCTTC.

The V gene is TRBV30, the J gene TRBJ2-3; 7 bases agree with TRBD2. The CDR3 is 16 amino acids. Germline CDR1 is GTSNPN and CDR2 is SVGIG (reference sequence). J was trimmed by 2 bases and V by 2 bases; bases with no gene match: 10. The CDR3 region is CAWSLGSSGPTDTQYF. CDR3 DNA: TGTGCCTGGAGTCTCGGTAGTAGCGGGCCCACAGATACGCAGTATTTT.

CDR3 coding DNA: TGTGCCAGCAGTTTAAACGAAAAACTGTTTTTT. Protein product: CASSLNEKLFF. This rearrangement joins TRBV28 to TRBJ1-4; D unclear. CDR1 is MDHEN and CDR2 is SYDVKM in the germline V gene. The CDR3 runs to 11 residues. Trimming took off 2 bases at V and 8 bases at J, with 3 bases between the two ends.

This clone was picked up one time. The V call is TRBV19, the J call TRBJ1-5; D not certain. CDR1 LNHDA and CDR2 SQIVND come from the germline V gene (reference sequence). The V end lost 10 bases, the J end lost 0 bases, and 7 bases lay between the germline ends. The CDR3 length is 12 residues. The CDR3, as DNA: TGTGCCACCCGAAATAGCAATCAGCCCCAGCATTTT. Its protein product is CATRNSNQPQHF. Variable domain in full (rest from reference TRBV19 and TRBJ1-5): DGGITQSPKYLFRKEGQNVTLSCEQNLNHDAMYWYRQDPGQGLRLIYYSQIVNDFQKGDIAEGYSVSREKKESFPLTVTSAQKNPTAFYLCATRNSNQPQHFGDGTRLSIL.

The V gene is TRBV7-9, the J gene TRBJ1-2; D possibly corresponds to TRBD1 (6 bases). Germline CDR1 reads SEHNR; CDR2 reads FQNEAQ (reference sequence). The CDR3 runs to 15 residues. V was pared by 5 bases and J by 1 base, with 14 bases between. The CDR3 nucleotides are TGTGCCAGCAGCACCCCTGACAGGCTTAACTATGGCTACACCTTC. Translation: CASSTPDRLNYGYTF.

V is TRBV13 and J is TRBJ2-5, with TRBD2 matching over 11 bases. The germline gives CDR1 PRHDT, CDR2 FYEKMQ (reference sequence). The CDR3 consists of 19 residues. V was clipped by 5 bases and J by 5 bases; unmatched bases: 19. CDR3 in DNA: TGTGCCAGCAGCCCCGCCGAGATAGCGGGAGGGCCCGGTTCTGAGACCCAGTACTTC. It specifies CASSPAEIAGGPGSETQYF.

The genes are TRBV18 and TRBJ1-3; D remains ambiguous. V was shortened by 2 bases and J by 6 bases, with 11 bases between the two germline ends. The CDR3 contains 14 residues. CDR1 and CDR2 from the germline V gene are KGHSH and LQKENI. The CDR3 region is CASSPEGAVNTIYF. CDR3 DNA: TGTGCCAGCTCACCAGAGGGCGCCGTAAACACCATATATTTT.

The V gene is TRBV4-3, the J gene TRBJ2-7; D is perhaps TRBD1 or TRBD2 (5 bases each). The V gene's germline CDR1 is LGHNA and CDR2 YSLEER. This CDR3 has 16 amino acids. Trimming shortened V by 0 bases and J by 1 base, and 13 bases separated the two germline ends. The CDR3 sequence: CASSQDLEGRSYEQYF. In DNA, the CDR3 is TGCGCCAGCAGCCAAGATTTAGAGGGGAGATCCTACGAGCAGTACTTC.

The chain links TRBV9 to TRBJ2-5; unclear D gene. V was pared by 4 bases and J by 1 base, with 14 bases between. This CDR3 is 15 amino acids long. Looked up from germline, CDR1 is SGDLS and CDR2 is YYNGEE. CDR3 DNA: TGTGCCAGCAGCCCCCAGGCCGGGCCCCAAGAGACCCAGTACTTC. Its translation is CASSPQAGPQETQYF. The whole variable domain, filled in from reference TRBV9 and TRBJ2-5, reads DSGVTQTPKHLITATGQRVTLRCSPRSGDLSVYWYQQSLDQGLQFLIQYYNGEERAKGNILERFSAQQFPDLHSELNLSSLELGDSALYFCASSPQAGPQETQYFGPGTRLLVL.

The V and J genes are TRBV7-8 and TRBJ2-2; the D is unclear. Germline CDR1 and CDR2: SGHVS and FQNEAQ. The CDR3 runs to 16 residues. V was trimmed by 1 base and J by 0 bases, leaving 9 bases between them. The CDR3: CASSLGQPSNTGELFF. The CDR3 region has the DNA TGTGCCAGCAGCTTAGGGCAGCCTTCGAACACCGGGGAGCTGTTTTTT.

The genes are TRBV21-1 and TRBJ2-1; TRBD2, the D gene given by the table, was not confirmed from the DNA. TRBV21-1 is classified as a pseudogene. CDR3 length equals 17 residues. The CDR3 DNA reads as TGTGCCAGCAGCAAACGCGTGGTTAAGAGCTCCTACAATGAGCAGTTCTTC. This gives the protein CASSKRVVKSSYNEQFF.

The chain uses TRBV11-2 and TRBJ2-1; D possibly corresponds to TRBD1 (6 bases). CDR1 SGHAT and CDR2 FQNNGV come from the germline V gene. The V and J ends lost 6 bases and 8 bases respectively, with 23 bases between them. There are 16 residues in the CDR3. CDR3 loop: CASSSPGGTGFHEQFF. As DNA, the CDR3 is TGTGCCAGCAGTTCCCCTGGGGGCACAGGGTTCCATGAGCAGTTCTTC.

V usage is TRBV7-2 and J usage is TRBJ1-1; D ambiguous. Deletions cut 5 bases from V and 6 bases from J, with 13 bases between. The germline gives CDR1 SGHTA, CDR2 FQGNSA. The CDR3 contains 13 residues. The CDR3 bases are TGTGCCAGCAGCCCCCCAAACATGGCTGAAGCTTTCTTT. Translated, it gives CASSPPNMAEAFF. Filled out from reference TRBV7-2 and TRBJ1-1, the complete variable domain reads GAGVSQSPSNKVTEKGKDVELRCDPISGHTALYWYRQSLGQGLEFLIYFQGNSAPDKSGLPSDRFSAERTGGSVSTLTIQRTQQEDSAVYLCASSPPNMAEAFFGQGTRLTVV.

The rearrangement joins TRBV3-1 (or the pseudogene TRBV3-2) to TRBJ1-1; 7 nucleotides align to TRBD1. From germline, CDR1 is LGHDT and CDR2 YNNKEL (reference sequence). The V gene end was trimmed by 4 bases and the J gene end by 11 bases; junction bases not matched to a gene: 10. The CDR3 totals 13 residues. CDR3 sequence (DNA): TGTGCCAGCAGCCCCTTCAGGGGGGGTTTGGCTTTCTTT. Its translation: CASSPFRGGLAFF.

CDR3 amino acids: CASSFPQAGISYEQYF. The DNA for the CDR3 is TGTGCCAGCAGTTTCCCCCAGGCCGGAATCTCCTACGAGCAGTACTTC. The rearrangement joins TRBV28 to TRBJ2-7, with unresolved D. The ends were cut back, 3 bases at V and 0 bases at J, with 15 bases in the middle. Per germline, CDR1 MDHEN and CDR2 SYDVKM. CDR3 length: 16 amino acids.

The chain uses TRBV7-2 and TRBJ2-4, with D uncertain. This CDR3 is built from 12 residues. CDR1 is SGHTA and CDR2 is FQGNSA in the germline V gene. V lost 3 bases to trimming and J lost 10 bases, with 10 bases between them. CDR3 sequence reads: CASSFQLGIQYF. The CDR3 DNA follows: TGTGCCAGCAGCTTCCAGCTTGGTATTCAGTACTTC.

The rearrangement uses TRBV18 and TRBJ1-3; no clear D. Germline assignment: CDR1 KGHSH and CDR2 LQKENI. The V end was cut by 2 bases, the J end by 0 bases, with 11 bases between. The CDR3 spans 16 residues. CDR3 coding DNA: TGTGCCAGCTCACCATCCGTATCGGGCTCTGGAAACACCATATATTTT. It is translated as CASSPSVSGSGNTIYF.

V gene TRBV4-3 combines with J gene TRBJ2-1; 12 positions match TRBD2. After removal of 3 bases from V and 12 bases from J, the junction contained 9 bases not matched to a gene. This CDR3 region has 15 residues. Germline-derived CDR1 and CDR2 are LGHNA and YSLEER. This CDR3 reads CASSQTSGRGLGQFF. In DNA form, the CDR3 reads TGCGCCAGCAGCCAGACTAGCGGGAGAGGGCTGGGGCAGTTCTTC.

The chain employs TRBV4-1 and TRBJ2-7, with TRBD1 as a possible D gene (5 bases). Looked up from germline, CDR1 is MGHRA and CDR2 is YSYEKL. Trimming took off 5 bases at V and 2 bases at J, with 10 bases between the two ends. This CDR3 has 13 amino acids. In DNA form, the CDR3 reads TGCGCCAGCAGCTTACAGGAAACCTACGAGCAGTACTTC. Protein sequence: CASSLQETYEQYF.

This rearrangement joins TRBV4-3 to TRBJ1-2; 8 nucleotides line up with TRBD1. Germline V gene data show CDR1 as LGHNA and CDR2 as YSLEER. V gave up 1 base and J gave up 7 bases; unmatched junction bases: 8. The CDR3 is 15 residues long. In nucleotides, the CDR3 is TGCGCCAGCAGCCAAGGCACAGGGGGTGTTGCTGGCTACACCTTC. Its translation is CASSQGTGGVAGYTF.

CDR3 sequence reads: CASSLPLRPNEQFF. Here the CDR3 DNA reads TGTGCCAGCAGCTTACCTCTTCGTCCCAATGAGCAGTTCTTC. This chain connects TRBV7-2 to TRBJ2-1; D unclear. Trimming removed 2 bases at V and 6 bases at J, with 11 bases between. Germline V gene lookup returns CDR1 SGHTA and CDR2 FQGNSA. The CDR3 contains 14 residues.

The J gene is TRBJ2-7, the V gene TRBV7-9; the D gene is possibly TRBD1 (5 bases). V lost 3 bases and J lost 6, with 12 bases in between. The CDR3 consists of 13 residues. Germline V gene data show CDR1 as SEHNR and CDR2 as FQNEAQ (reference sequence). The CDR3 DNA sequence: TGTGCCAGCAGCTTTGGGGCATTGGGCGAGCAGTACTTC. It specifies CASSFGALGEQYF.

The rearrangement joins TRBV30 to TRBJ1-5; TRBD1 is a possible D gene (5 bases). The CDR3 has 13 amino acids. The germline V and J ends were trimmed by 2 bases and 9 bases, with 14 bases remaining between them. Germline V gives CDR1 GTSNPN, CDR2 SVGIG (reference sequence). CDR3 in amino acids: CAWSQRGSRPQHF. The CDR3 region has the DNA TGTGCCTGGAGTCAGAGGGGATCGAGGCCCCAGCATTTT.

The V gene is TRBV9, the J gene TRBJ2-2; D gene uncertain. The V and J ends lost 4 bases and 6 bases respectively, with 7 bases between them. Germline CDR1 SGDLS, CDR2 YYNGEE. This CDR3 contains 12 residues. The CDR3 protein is CASSQKPGELFF. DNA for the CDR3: TGTGCCAGCAGCCAAAAGCCCGGGGAGCTGTTTTTT.